This TCR beta chain was retrieved from a study of OX40 agonist ivuxolimab in advanced cancers. Study overall: Cancers in dose escalation were hepatocellular, melanoma, renal cell and head and neck.

Profiled with immunoSEQ multiplex PCR; TCRdb holds only in-frame clones, not every one. Here the sample spans roughly 46,000 clones, around nine tenths being singletons. Comments on this clone: Its antigen is undetermined.

Study observations and caveats: Clonal expansion by week 6 occurred in CD4+ and CD8+ blood T cells (at 0.1 to 3.0 mg/kg).

The specimen comprised CD4+ or CD8+ T cells sorted from blood, sampled in a trial of the OX40 agonist ivuxolimab. The TCR comes from an adult with an advanced solid tumor such as melanoma, head and neck, liver or kidney cancer.

The CDR3: CASKGHRNTIYF. CDR3 bases: TGTGCCAGCAAAGGGCATAGAAACACCATATATTTT. This chain uses TRBV6-6 with TRBJ1-3; no definite D call. Trimming cost V 7 bases and J 5 bases, with 9 bases left between them. Germline CDR1 reads MNHNY; CDR2 reads SVGAGI (reference sequence). The CDR3 spans 12 residues.